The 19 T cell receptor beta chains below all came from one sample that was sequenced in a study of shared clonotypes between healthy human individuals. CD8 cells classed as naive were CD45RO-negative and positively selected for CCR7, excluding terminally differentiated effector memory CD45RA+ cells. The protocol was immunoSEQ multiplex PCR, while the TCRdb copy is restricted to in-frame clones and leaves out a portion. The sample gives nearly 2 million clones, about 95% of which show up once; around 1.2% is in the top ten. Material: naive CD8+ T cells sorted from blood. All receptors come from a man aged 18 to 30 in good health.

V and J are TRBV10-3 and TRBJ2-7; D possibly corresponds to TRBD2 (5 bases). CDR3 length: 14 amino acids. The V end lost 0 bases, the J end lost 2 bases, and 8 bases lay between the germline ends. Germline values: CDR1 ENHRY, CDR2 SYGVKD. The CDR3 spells CAISESILAYEQYF. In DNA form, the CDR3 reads TGTGCCATCAGTGAGTCAATACTAGCCTACGAGCAGTACTTC.

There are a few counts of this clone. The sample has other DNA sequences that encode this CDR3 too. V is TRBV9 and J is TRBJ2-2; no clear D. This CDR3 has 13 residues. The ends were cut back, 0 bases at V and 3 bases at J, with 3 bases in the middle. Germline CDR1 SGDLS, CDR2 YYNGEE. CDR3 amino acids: CASSVEDTGELFF. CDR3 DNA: TGTGCCAGCAGCGTAGAGGACACCGGGGAGCTGTTTTTT.

The CDR3 DNA reads as TGCGCCAGCAGCCAAGATCGGGACAGACACTATGGCTACACCTTC. It codes for CASSQDRDRHYGYTF. This chain uses TRBV4-3 with TRBJ1-2, with 7 bases fitting TRBD1. The V gene's germline CDR1 is LGHNA and CDR2 YSLEER. V lost 0 bases and J lost 3; bases outside the gene matches: 4. CDR3 length: 15 residues.

In DNA form, the CDR3 reads TGTGCCAGCAGTGAGGACGTCGTTAACATTCAGTACTTC. It translates to CASSEDVVNIQYF. The chain joins TRBV2 to TRBJ2-4; no definite D call. Germline values: CDR1 SNHLY, CDR2 FYNNEI. The V gene lost 3 bases and the J gene lost 7 bases, with 10 bases spanning the gap. There are 13 residues in the CDR3.

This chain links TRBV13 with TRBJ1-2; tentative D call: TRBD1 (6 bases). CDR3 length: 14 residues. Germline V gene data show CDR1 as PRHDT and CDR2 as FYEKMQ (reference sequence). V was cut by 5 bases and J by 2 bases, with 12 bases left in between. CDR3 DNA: TGTGCCAGCAGCCTCTGGACAGCCAACTATGGCTACACCTTC. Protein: CASSLWTANYGYTF. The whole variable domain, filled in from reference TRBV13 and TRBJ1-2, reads AAGVIQSPRHLIKEKRETATLKCYPIPRHDTVYWYQQGPGQDPQFLISFYEKMQSDKGSIPDRFSAQQFSDYHSELNMSSLELGDSALYFCASSLWTANYGYTFGSGTRLTVV.

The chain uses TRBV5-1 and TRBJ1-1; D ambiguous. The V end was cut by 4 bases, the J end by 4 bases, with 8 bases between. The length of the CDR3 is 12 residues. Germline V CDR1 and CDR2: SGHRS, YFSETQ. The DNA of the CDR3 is TGCGCCAGCAGCGGAGTGTTCACTGAAGCTTTCTTT. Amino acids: CASSGVFTEAFF.

The DNA for the CDR3 is TGTGCCAGCAGTGAGGTGACAAGATCACCCGGGGAGCTGTTTTTT. As protein: CASSEVTRSPGELFF. The rearrangement links TRBV2 to TRBJ2-2; D is undetermined. The V gene's germline CDR1 is SNHLY and CDR2 FYNNEI. This CDR3 comprises 15 residues. Between the trimmed V and J ends, which lost 3 bases and 6 bases, there was a span of 14 bases.

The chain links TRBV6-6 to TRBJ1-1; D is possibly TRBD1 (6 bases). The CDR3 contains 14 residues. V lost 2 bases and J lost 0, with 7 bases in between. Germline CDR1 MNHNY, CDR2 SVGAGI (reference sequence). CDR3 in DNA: TGTGCCAGCAGTTACGGACAGATGAACACTGAAGCTTTCTTT. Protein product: CASSYGQMNTEAFF.

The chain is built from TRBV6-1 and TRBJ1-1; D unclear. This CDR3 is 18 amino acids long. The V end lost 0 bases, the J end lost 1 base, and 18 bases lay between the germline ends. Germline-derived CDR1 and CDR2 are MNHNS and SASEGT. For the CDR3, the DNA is TGTGCCAGCAGTGAAGCGACGAAGTGGCAGGAAGCGAACACTGAAGCTTTCTTT. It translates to CASSEATKWQEANTEAFF.

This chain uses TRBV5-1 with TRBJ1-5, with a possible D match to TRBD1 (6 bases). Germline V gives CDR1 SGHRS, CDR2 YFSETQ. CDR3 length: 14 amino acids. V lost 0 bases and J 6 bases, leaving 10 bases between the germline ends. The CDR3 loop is CASSLAGGLQPQHF. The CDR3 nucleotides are TGCGCCAGCAGCTTGGCCGGGGGGCTTCAGCCCCAGCATTTT.

CDR3 loop: CASEDRVSYEQYF. CDR3 sequence (DNA): TGTGCCAGCGAGGACAGGGTCTCCTACGAGCAGTACTTC. The chain recombines TRBV2 with TRBJ2-7; the match to TRBD1 covers 8 bases. V was clipped by 8 bases and J by 0 bases; unmatched bases: 3. The germline gives CDR1 SNHLY, CDR2 FYNNEI. The CDR3 covers 13 residues.

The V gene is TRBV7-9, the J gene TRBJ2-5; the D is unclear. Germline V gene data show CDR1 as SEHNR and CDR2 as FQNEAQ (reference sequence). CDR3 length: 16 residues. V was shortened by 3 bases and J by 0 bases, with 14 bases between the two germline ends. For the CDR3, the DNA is TGTGCCAGCAGCTTTCTCTCTAACAGCGACCAAGAGACCCAGTACTTC. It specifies CASSFLSNSDQETQYF. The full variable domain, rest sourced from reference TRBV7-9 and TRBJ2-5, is DTGVSQNPRHKITKRGQNVTFRCDPISEHNRLYWYRQTLGQGPEFLTYFQNEAQLEKSRLLSDRFSAERPKGSFSTLEIQRTEQGDSAMYLCASSFLSNSDQETQYFGPGTRLLVL.

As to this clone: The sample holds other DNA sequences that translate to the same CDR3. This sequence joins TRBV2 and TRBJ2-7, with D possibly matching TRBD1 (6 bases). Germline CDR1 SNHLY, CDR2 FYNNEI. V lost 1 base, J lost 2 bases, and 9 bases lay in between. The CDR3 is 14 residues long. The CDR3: CASSEGQGTYEQYF. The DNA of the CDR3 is TGTGCCAGCAGTGAAGGGCAGGGGACCTACGAGCAGTACTTC.

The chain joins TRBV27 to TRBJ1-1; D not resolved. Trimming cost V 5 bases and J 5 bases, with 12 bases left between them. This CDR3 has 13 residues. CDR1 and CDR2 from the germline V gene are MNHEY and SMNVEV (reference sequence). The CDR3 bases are TGTGCCAGCAGTCCCCATACGGCGACTGAAGCTTTCTTT. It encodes CASSPHTATEAFF.

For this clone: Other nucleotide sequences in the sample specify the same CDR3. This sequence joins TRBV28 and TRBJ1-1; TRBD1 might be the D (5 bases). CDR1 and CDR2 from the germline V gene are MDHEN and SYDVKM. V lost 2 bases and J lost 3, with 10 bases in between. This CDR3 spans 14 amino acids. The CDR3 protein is CASSLQGWDTEAFF. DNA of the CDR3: TGTGCCAGCAGTTTACAGGGCTGGGACACTGAAGCTTTCTTT.

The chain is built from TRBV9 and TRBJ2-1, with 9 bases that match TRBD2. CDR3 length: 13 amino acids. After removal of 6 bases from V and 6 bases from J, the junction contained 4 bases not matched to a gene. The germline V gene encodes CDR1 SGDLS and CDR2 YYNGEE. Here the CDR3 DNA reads TGTGCCAGCAAGCTAGCGGGGCCCAATGAGCAGTTCTTC. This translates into CASKLAGPNEQFF.

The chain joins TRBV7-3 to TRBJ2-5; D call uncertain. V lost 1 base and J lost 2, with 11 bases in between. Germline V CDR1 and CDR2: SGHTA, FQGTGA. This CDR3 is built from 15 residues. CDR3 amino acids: CASSLIAGPQETQYF. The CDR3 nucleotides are TGTGCCAGCAGCTTAATCGCAGGCCCGCAAGAGACCCAGTACTTC.

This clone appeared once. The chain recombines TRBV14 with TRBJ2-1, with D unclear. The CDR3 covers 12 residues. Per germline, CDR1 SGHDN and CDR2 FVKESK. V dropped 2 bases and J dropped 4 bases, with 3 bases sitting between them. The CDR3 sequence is CASSQRYNEQFF. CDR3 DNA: TGTGCCAGCAGCCAACGGTACAATGAGCAGTTCTTC. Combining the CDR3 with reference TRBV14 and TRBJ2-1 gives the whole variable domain EAGVTQFPSHSVIEKGQTVTLRCDPISGHDNLYWYRRVMGKEIKFLLHFVKESKQDESGMPNNRFLAERTGGTYSTLKVQPAELEDSGVYFCASSQRYNEQFFGPGTRLTVL.

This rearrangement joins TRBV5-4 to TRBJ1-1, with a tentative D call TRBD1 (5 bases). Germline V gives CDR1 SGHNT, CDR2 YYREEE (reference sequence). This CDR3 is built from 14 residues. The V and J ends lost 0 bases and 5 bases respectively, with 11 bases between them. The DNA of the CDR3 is TGTGCCAGCAGCTTGGAGGGGTCGTGGACTGAAGCTTTCTTT. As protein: CASSLEGSWTEAFF.